This entry lists 26 T cell receptor beta chains sequenced from one sample in a study of blood T cells in healthy people across ages. With a J-beta primer mix and a sample-barcoded 5' primer, a second PCR ran 7 to 11 cycles. TCRdb processed the 5' RACE reads anew with MiXCR; each CDR3 protein has one entry. This table holds approximately 1.5 million distinct CDR3 sequences, 35% to 45% found once. Material: blood. These receptors were taken from a woman between 18 and 29 years old in good health.

A few counts support this clonotype. V is TRBV11-2 and J is TRBJ2-1, with TRBD1 matching over 7 bases. CDR3 length equals 14 residues. Germline CDR1 and CDR2: SGHAT and FQNNGV. V trimming: 7 bases; J trimming: 7 bases; junction bases outside the gene matches: 10. This CDR3 is CASNSRTGINEQFF. As DNA, the CDR3 is TGTGCCAGCAACTCAAGGACAGGTATTAATGAGCAGTTCTTC. The entire variable domain, with the rest obtained from reference TRBV11-2 and TRBJ2-1, is as follows: EAGVAQSPRYKIIEKRQSVAFWCNPISGHATLYWYQQILGQGPKLLIQFQNNGVVDDSQLPKDRFSAERLKGVDSTLKIQPAKLEDSAVYLCASNSRTGINEQFFGPGTRLTVL.

The chain employs TRBV5-1 and TRBJ2-4, with D perhaps matching TRBD2 (5 bases). The CDR3 is 13 residues long. V dropped 4 bases and J dropped 5 bases, with 10 bases sitting between them. Looked up from germline, CDR1 is SGHRS and CDR2 is YFSETQ. The CDR3 region has the DNA TGCGCCAGCAGCATCTCCGGGGAAAACATTCAGTACTTC. Encoded protein: CASSISGENIQYF.

V is TRBV20-1 and J is TRBJ2-7, with D hard to call. V was shortened by 2 bases and J by 0 bases, with 5 bases between the two germline ends. There are 12 residues in the CDR3. Germline V gives CDR1 DFQATT, CDR2 SNEGSKA (reference sequence). The CDR3 is CSARISSYEQYF. CDR3 bases: TGCAGTGCTAGAATTAGCTCCTACGAGCAGTACTTC.

This clonotype was observed a few times. This chain uses TRBV20-1 with TRBJ2-1; 10 bases fit TRBD2. Germline V gives CDR1 DFQATT, CDR2 SNEGSKA (reference sequence). The CDR3 runs to 15 residues. The ends lost 3 bases at V and 6 bases at J; junction bases unmatched: 8. Here the CDR3 reads CSASLSGGGGNEQFF. The CDR3 coding sequence is TGCAGTGCTAGTTTAAGCGGGGGGGGTGGCAATGAGCAGTTCTTC.

The chain carries TRBV4-1 and TRBJ2-5; D not certain. Germline V lookup: CDR1 MGHRA, CDR2 YSYEKL. The CDR3 totals 16 residues. With 1 base removed from V and 1 base from J, the gap between germline ends came to 13 bases. CDR3 sequence: CASSQGAGFPQETQYF. The CDR3 DNA reads as TGCGCCAGCAGCCAAGGAGCCGGCTTCCCCCAAGAGACCCAGTACTTC.

The rearrangement joins TRBV29-1 to TRBJ2-3; no clear D. The CDR3 runs to 13 residues. The germline V and J ends were trimmed by 5 bases and 2 bases, with 11 bases remaining between them. Germline V gene sequence: CDR1 SQVTM, CDR2 ANQGSEA. The CDR3 is CSVFGRNTDTQYF. CDR3 in DNA: TGCAGCGTTTTCGGACGCAACACAGATACGCAGTATTTT.

This sequence joins TRBV4-3 and TRBJ2-5; D unclear. Deletions cut 0 bases from V and 9 bases from J, with 11 bases between. CDR1 and CDR2 (germline): LGHNA, YSLEER. This CDR3 spans 13 amino acids. CDR3 sequence reads: CASSQEIRGAQYF. The CDR3, as DNA: TGCGCCAGCAGCCAAGAGATACGTGGGGCCCAGTACTTC.

CDR3 protein: CASSLVPGANTGELFF. CDR3 in DNA: TGCGCCAGCAGCTTGGTTCCAGGTGCGAACACCGGGGAGCTGTTTTTT. V gene TRBV5-1 combines with J gene TRBJ2-2; D not certain. Germline CDR1 reads SGHRS; CDR2 reads YFSETQ. V was clipped by 0 bases and J by 0 bases, with 9 bases between them. This CDR3 is 16 amino acids long.

This clonotype was found a few times. The chain carries TRBV7-9 and TRBJ2-5, with D uncertain. Germline CDR1 is SEHNR and CDR2 is FQNEAQ (reference sequence). The CDR3 loop spans 15 amino acids. V dropped 5 bases and J dropped 3 bases, with 16 bases sitting between them. As DNA, the CDR3 is TGTGCCAGCAGCCCCCGCCTGGGCGTTAAAGAGACCCAGTACTTC. This codes for CASSPRLGVKETQYF.

The rearrangement joins TRBV29-1 to TRBJ2-2; TRBD1 matches 9 bases. The germline gives CDR1 SQVTM, CDR2 ANQGSEA. The CDR3 spans 14 residues. The V gene end was trimmed by 6 bases and the J gene end by 7 bases; junction bases not matched to a gene: 9. The CDR3 DNA reads TGCAGCGTGTCTACAGGGGGCTGGGGCGGGGAGCTGTTTTTT. Translated, it gives CSVSTGGWGGELFF.

The chain uses TRBV5-1 and TRBJ1-2; possible D gene TRBD1, 6 bases. Germline CDR1 reads SGHRS; CDR2 reads YFSETQ. CDR3 length: 15 amino acids. Trimming cost V 2 bases and J 4 bases, with 15 bases left between them. The CDR3, as DNA: TGCGCCAGCAGCTTAGGACAGTTTCCCGCCTATGGCTACACCTTC. Translation: CASSLGQFPAYGYTF.

The chain employs TRBV11-1 and TRBJ2-3; 8 bases match TRBD2. The V gene's germline CDR1 is SGHAT and CDR2 FQDESV (reference sequence). The length of the CDR3 is 21 residues. J lost 4 bases, V lost 5 bases, and 26 bases had no gene match. DNA for the CDR3: TGTGCCAGCAGCCCTCCGGTTCGGTGGGTGGACCAGCGGGAGTTGCCAGATACGCAGTATTTT. It encodes CASSPPVRWVDQRELPDTQYF.

The chain has TRBV6-1 and TRBJ2-7; possible D gene TRBD1, 8 bases. V lost 6 bases to trimming and J lost 1 base, with 19 bases between them. The CDR3 consists of 16 residues. The germline gives CDR1 MNHNS, CDR2 SASEGT. For the CDR3, the DNA is TGTGCCAGCAGCGCAGTCACAGGGGGAGGGTCCTACGAGCAGTACTTC. Protein product: CASSAVTGGGSYEQYF.

The chain employs TRBV5-1 and TRBJ1-2; D possibly corresponds to TRBD1 (6 bases). This CDR3 contains 14 residues. Trimming left V 4 bases short and J 8 bases short, with 18 bases between. CDR1 and CDR2 from the germline V gene are SGHRS and YFSETQ. CDR3 protein: CASSLTSWTDGYTF. The CDR3 coding sequence is TGCGCCAGCAGCCTCACCTCCTGGACAGACGGCTACACCTTC.

The chain recombines TRBV6-1 with TRBJ2-5; unclear D gene. This CDR3 spans 13 amino acids. Germline CDR1 reads MNHNS; CDR2 reads SASEGT. With 0 bases removed from V and 11 bases from J, the gap between germline ends came to 13 bases. The CDR3 DNA follows: TGTGCCAGCAGTGAAGCAGAAGGCAATGAGCAGTACTTC. Translating it yields CASSEAEGNEQYF.

CDR3 in DNA: TGCGCCAGCAGCCAACCGGGACTAGCTGTAGAGACCCAGTACTTC. Protein sequence: CASSQPGLAVETQYF. The chain employs TRBV4-1 and TRBJ2-5; 9 bases line up with TRBD2. Per the germline V gene, CDR1 is MGHRA and CDR2 is YSYEKL. CDR3 size: 15 residues. V dropped 2 bases and J dropped 4; count of bases not matched to a gene: 5.

In this sample, this clonotype turned up a few times. The rearrangement joins TRBV28 to TRBJ2-3; TRBD1 aligns across 8 bases. V shed 8 bases, J shed 1 base, and the junction held 8 bases outside the gene matches. CDR1 is MDHEN and CDR2 is SYDVKM in the germline V gene. CDR3 length equals 15 residues. The CDR3 spells CASQDWDRRTDTQYF. As DNA, the CDR3 is TGTGCCAGCCAAGATTGGGACAGGCGCACAGATACGCAGTATTTT. Combining the CDR3 with reference TRBV28 and TRBJ2-3 gives the whole variable domain DVKVTQSSRYLVKRTGEKVFLECVQDMDHENMFWYRQDPGLGLRLIYFSYDVKMKEKGDIPEGYSVSREKKERFSLILESASTNQTSMYLCASQDWDRRTDTQYFGPGTRLTVL.

The chain has TRBV5-1 and TRBJ1-2, with D maybe TRBD1 (5 bases). The V end lost 3 bases, the J end lost 4 bases, and 10 bases lay between the germline ends. This CDR3 is 13 amino acids long. Germline assignment: CDR1 SGHRS and CDR2 YFSETQ. The CDR3 protein is CASSYGTVYGYTF. CDR3 nucleotides: TGCGCCAGCAGCTACGGGACGGTCTATGGCTACACCTTC.

This clonotype has a count of ten or more. The chain links TRBV7-3 to TRBJ2-1; 9 nucleotides align to TRBD2. In germline, CDR1 is SGHTA, CDR2 FQGTGA. CDR3 length: 12 amino acids. V was clipped by 4 bases and J by 14 bases; unmatched bases: 6. CDR3 region: CASSSRTSEKFF. DNA of the CDR3: TGTGCCAGCAGCTCTCGGACTAGCGAAAAGTTCTTC.

This clonotype was observed a few times. The V gene is TRBV9, the J gene TRBJ2-1; maybe TRBD2 (6 bases). CDR3 size: 15 residues. Trimming cost V 0 bases and J 9 bases, with 16 bases left between them. Germline V CDR1 and CDR2: SGDLS, YYNGEE. The chain's CDR3 is CASSVAPGGVPEQFF. DNA of the CDR3: TGTGCCAGCAGCGTAGCCCCCGGCGGGGTGCCTGAGCAGTTCTTC.

The chain uses TRBV20-1 and TRBJ1-1; no definite D call. The CDR3 contains 13 residues. The V and J ends lost 6 bases and 2 bases respectively, with 13 bases between them. CDR1 DFQATT and CDR2 SNEGSKA come from the germline V gene (reference sequence). DNA for the CDR3: TGCAGTGCGAAGAGAGACCCCAACACTGAAGCTTTCTTT. Its translation: CSAKRDPNTEAFF.

This clonotype was detected many times. The V gene is TRBV7-2, the J gene TRBJ2-5, with D possibly TRBD2 on 6 matching bases. The CDR3 consists of 15 residues. Germline CDR1 and CDR2: SGHTA and FQGNSA. V was cut by 0 bases and J by 2 bases, with 10 bases left in between. CDR3 amino acids: CASSLARGIQETQYF. The DNA for the CDR3 is TGTGCCAGCAGCTTAGCCCGGGGGATACAAGAGACCCAGTACTTC.

Here the CDR3 reads CASREGRTWRQETQYF. As DNA, the CDR3 is TGTGCCAGCAGAGAGGGTCGGACGTGGCGACAAGAGACCCAGTACTTC. The chain has TRBV7-9 and TRBJ2-7; possible D gene TRBD2, 5 bases. The J call is doubtful: the DNA matches TRBJ2-5 better. CDR1 and CDR2 from the germline V gene are SEHNR and FQNEAQ (reference sequence). The CDR3 is 16 residues long.

Here the CDR3 reads CASSLSTSLYSYNEQFF. The CDR3 nucleotides read TGTGCCAGCAGTTTATCCACTAGTTTATACTCCTACAATGAGCAGTTCTTC. The rearrangement uses TRBV12-3 or TRBV12-4 and TRBJ2-1, with a weak D call TRBD2 (5 bases). The length of the CDR3 is 17 residues. Trimming took 2 bases from V and 0 from J, leaving 14 bases between them.

J is TRBJ2-1 and V is TRBV24-1, with 7 positions matching TRBD1. Trimming at V came to 1 base and at J to 0 bases, leaving 11 bases not matched to a gene. This CDR3 region has 19 residues. CDR1 is KGHDR and CDR2 is SFDVKD in the germline V gene. CDR3 DNA: TGTGCCACCAGTGATTTTCCCTTCCAGGGACAGAGCTCCTACAATGAGCAGTTCTTC. Protein sequence: CATSDFPFQGQSSYNEQFF.

The chain has TRBV12-3 or TRBV12-4 and TRBJ1-2, with 7 positions matching TRBD1. This CDR3 region has 14 residues. Germline trimming cut 7 bases from V and 13 bases from J; bases unmatched to any gene: 18. The DNA for the CDR3 is TGTGCCAGCAATCAGGGACAGTCCAAACTGCCCTGCACCTTC. Translating gives CASNQGQSKLPCTF.